This T cell receptor (beta chain) is drawn from a study of T cells after yellow fever vaccination. Whole-study findings and limits: Post-booster reappearance was seen for most primary-vaccination clones (96% CD4, around 90% CD8). Although the secondary response was weaker, it peaked faster, at day 5 versus 15.

V was cut by 5 bases and J by 6 bases, with 10 bases left in between. Germline V CDR1 and CDR2: SGHTA, FQGNSA. The CDR3 consists of 13 residues. As for this clonotype: Antigen: not known.

One entry per CDR3 protein results from TCRdb running MiXCR on the 5' RACE reads. The sample has hundreds of thousands of distinct CDR3 sequences; about 19% are singletons. The sequence was obtained from a man under 40 who received the YFV17D yellow fever vaccine. The chain recombines TRBV7-2 with TRBJ2-2; D remains ambiguous. The sequencing used PBMCs, collected 15 days after the yellow fever booster vaccination. In nucleotides, the CDR3 is TGTGCCAGCAGCCCGACTCCGCCCGGGGAGCTGTTTTTT. Translating gives CASSPTPPGELFF.